This T cell receptor (beta chain) emerged from a study of long-term antiretroviral therapy in people with HIV. General study points: Narrower CDR3 length ranges marked HIV repertoires relative to controls.

It was version v3.0 of the immunoSEQ assay that was run at survey level. Assay: immunoSEQ multiplex PCR; the TCRdb copy retains only in-frame clones and omits some. The sample lists approximately 12,000 clones, around nine tenths occurring once. The germline V gene encodes CDR1 SEHNR and CDR2 FQNEAQ (reference sequence). V lost 5 bases and J 5 bases, leaving 18 bases between the germline ends. This CDR3 has 15 amino acids. Details on this clone: Antigen: not known.

Specimen: unsorted PBMCs, collected 0.2 years before starting antiretroviral therapy. The receptor was derived from a woman aged 40 to 50 with HIV. The V gene is TRBV7-9, the J gene TRBJ2-5; D perhaps matches TRBD2 (7 bases). This chain's CDR3 is CASSPVGGPMETQYF. The CDR3 nucleotides read TGTGCCAGCAGCCCAGTGGGGGGGCCTATGGAGACCCAGTACTTC.